Listed below are T cell receptor beta chains from one sample, sequenced in a study of beta chain features in type 1 diabetes. Sequenced by immunoSEQ multiplex PCR; TCRdb stores in-frame clones only, minus some. In the table there are around 340,000 clones, 9.3% of which are singletons. Sample: central memory CD4+ T cells from blood. All receptors derive from a man under 40 with type 1 diabetes. Both conserved end residues are trimmed from each CDR3. Each record gives: clone size, V gene, J gene, CDR3 protein. Clone size is given for some rows only: seen once, a few or many times, or a class if the clone is expanded.

clone size: NA; V gene: TRBV2; J gene: TRBJ1-1; CDR3 protein: ASTGPGTEAF
clone size: NA; V gene: TRBV6-5; J gene: TRBJ1-2; CDR3 protein: ASRSGQAANYGYT
clone size: few; V gene: TRBV7-2; J gene: TRBJ2-7; CDR3 protein: ASSPGQGLYEQY
clone size: few; V gene: TRBV25-1; J gene: TRBJ2-1; CDR3 protein: ASSETGGANEQF
clone size: NA; V gene: TRBV5-1; J gene: TRBJ2-2; CDR3 protein: ASKGTGGDTGELF
clone size: NA; V gene: TRBV6-9; J gene: TRBJ2-5; CDR3 protein: ASGLWGGAETQY
clone size: NA; V gene: TRBV29-1; J gene: TRBJ2-5; CDR3 protein: SADLALQETQY
clone size: NA; V gene: TRBV7-2; J gene: TRBJ2-2; CDR3 protein: ASSLVWGGGGELF
clone size: NA; V gene: TRBV5-1; J gene: TRBJ1-1; CDR3 protein: ASSLGGLSTEAF
clone size: NA; V gene: TRBV6-5; J gene: TRBJ1-3; CDR3 protein: ASSYYSGNTIY
clone size: NA; V gene: TRBV7-2; J gene: TRBJ2-2; CDR3 protein: ASSPGQGGRELF
clone size: NA; V gene: TRBV19; J gene: TRBJ1-2; CDR3 protein: ASNPGTGFFHGYT
clone size: few; V gene: TRBV2; J gene: TRBJ2-5; CDR3 protein: ASGGRMETQY
clone size: few; V gene: TRBV29-1; J gene: TRBJ1-1; CDR3 protein: SVEKFGQGWWNTEAF
clone size: NA; V gene: TRBV15; J gene: TRBJ1-1; CDR3 protein: ATSRDGGSAAEAF
clone size: few; V gene: TRBV28; J gene: TRBJ2-7; CDR3 protein: ASSLSRVEQY
clone size: few; V gene: TRBV7-9; J gene: TRBJ1-1; CDR3 protein: ASSFSHDTEAF
clone size: few; V gene: TRBV7-9; J gene: TRBJ2-1; CDR3 protein: APSGPRGNEQF
clone size: few; V gene: TRBV7-2; J gene: TRBJ2-2; CDR3 protein: ASSFHQTGSGELF
clone size: NA; V gene: TRBV7-2; J gene: TRBJ1-6; CDR3 protein: ASSHGSGIRPLH
clone size: NA; V gene: TRBV7-2; J gene: TRBJ2-7; CDR3 protein: ASSLGPNYEQY
clone size: few; V gene: TRBV2; J gene: TRBJ2-3; CDR3 protein: ASSDLTDTQY
clone size: few; V gene: TRBV6-5; J gene: TRBJ1-1; CDR3 protein: ASSPAGTGDTEAF
clone size: NA; V gene: TRBV11-2; J gene: TRBJ1-3; CDR3 protein: ASSPGFVSGNTIY
clone size: NA; V gene: TRBV27; J gene: TRBJ2-7; CDR3 protein: ASSSRRTGGEQY
clone size: many; V gene: TRBV18; J gene: TRBJ1-2; CDR3 protein: ASSLEGPLYGYT
clone size: many; V gene: TRBV28; J gene: TRBJ2-7; CDR3 protein: ASSTYEQY
clone size: few; V gene: TRBV6-1; J gene: TRBJ2-1; CDR3 protein: ASRADYNEQF
clone size: NA; V gene: TRBV7-2; J gene: TRBJ2-7; CDR3 protein: ASSYLSYEQY
clone size: NA; V gene: TRBV4-3; J gene: TRBJ2-7; CDR3 protein: ASSQDHSLTPYEQY
clone size: few; V gene: TRBV27; J gene: TRBJ1-6; CDR3 protein: ASTHQAGNSPLH
clone size: NA; V gene: TRBV5-4; J gene: TRBJ2-3; CDR3 protein: ASRSGAWDTQY
clone size: few; V gene: TRBV7-2; J gene: TRBJ2-7; CDR3 protein: ASSRTQGYEQY
clone size: NA; V gene: TRBV6-5; J gene: TRBJ1-4; CDR3 protein: ASSPGHENEKLF
clone size: NA; V gene: TRBV9; J gene: TRBJ2-7; CDR3 protein: ASSPQGAGLYEQY
clone size: NA; V gene: TRBV18; J gene: TRBJ2-3; CDR3 protein: ASSPGQGETDTQY
clone size: NA; V gene: TRBV9; J gene: TRBJ2-5; CDR3 protein: ASSSTGAGPQETQY
clone size: NA; V gene: TRBV10-1; J gene: TRBJ2-3; CDR3 protein: ASSENSMDTQY
clone size: few; V gene: TRBV5-8; J gene: TRBJ2-5; CDR3 protein: ASLLGTVRGETQY
clone size: NA; V gene: TRBV11-2; J gene: TRBJ2-3; CDR3 protein: ASSLNSVGTDTQY
clone size: NA; V gene: TRBV7-2; J gene: TRBJ2-5; CDR3 protein: ASSPGLAGETQY
clone size: few; V gene: TRBV11-2; J gene: TRBJ2-7; CDR3 protein: ASSLTSGGSYEQY
clone size: few; V gene: TRBV5-4; J gene: TRBJ1-2; CDR3 protein: ASSLGTPLSNYGYT
clone size: NA; V gene: TRBV13; J gene: TRBJ2-3; CDR3 protein: ASVSGGSSTDTQY
clone size: NA; V gene: TRBV30; J gene: TRBJ2-3; CDR3 protein: AWSLGAGGRTDTQY